This T cell receptor beta chain was captured by sequencing in a study of T cell repertoires in cytomegalovirus infection. Study-wide background: Newly reported HLA-C-restricted and thoroughly characterized HLA-B-restricted CMV epitopes were employed. It can be stated that public TCR beta signatures indicated CMV infection as well as a matching HLA type.

This clonotype was counted only a few times. Its target is not known. Germline CDR1 DFQATT, CDR2 SNEGSKA (reference sequence). There are 10 residues in the CDR3. The V end was cut by 3 bases, the J end by 7 bases, with 7 bases between. TCRdb reanalysed the reads using MiXCR and keeps one entry per CDR3 protein. The sample lists 550,000 to 850,000 distinct CDR3 sequences; about 33% were seen once. The sequence came from a human donor in good health (CMV status not recorded). Some clones in this sample may be carry-over from other donors' samples. The input for sequencing was cultured PBMCs, taken from culture after CMV antigen stimulation. The chain links TRBV20-1 to TRBJ2-7; D remains unclear. The CDR3 DNA reads TGCAGTGCTAGTTCACGGGAGCAGTACTTC. Its translation: CSASSREQYF.